The source of this T cell receptor (beta chain) is a study of T cell responses to AZD1222 COVID-19 vaccine (dated by TCRdb to about 2021). For the study in its entirety: AZD1222 recipients whose second dose came at about 4 weeks and those whose second dose came at about 12 weeks were combined into one group, since spike-specific TCR depth and breadth did not differ between the two schedules. TCR sequencing covered more than 230 trial participants: 200 to 220 given two doses of AZD1222 and approximately 26 given two doses of MenACWY control vaccine. Enrollment into the trials was organized by age into subgroups of 18-55, 56-69 and 70-plus years, and those subgroups contained around 150, 28 and 57 TCR-sequenced participants, respectively.

The CDR3 regions of human TCRbeta chains were analyzed by immunosequencing. The original pipeline was this. Repertoire TCRs were checked for matches against a reference library of SARS-CoV-2-specific TCRs that had been generated using the MIRA antigen-specificity platform. Breadth was defined as the fraction of unique TCRs that were SARS-CoV-2-associated. Depth was defined as the fraction of total T cells that were SARS-CoV-2-associated. Each spike-specific TCR was assigned to its reactive spike region and to a CD4 or CD8 class using the MIRA data. Log10-transformed breadth and depth values were compared by one-way ANOVA with Sidak's multiple comparisons tests. The immuneACCESS repertoire file appears here via TCRdb, limited to in-frame rearrangements. These files lack a portion of the clones; in checked studies, under half of the deficit traces to unresolved V genes, and the cause of the others is not known. The D gene and trimming were derived from the DNA, and the V and J assignments and clone size from that table. Here the sample has 150,000 to 200,000 clones; 94% occur a single time. Of the sample, about 9% is held by the ten largest clones.

Per the publication, the time point label means: baseline before first vaccination. The vaccinee samples were drawn from two UK trials, COV001 and COV002, one of which was a single-blind randomized controlled phase 2/3 trial testing AZD1222 (ChAdOx1 nCoV-19) in healthy adults. For TCRbeta chain sequencing, PBMC samples were collected from trial participants at day 0 and at day 28 after the second dose. Results the study describes overall, beyond this receptor: The 56-69-year group was small, and its depth increase did not reach significance, likely because of low power. Participants were mostly white British, with more females than males. The authors suggested clonal diversity may have been underestimated. Conclusions about previously exposed vaccinees are limited, since just five to seven AZD1222 recipients were seropositive for SARS-CoV-2 at baseline. Epitopes outside the regions mutated in the B.1.351 and B.1.1.7 variants were reportedly recognized by nearly half of the unique spike-specific TCRs. No day 14 peak-response samples were available, so repertoires were characterized only after the peak T cell response. CD4 TCRs associated with the vaccine covered the entire spike protein, and the dominant responses were in regions 160-218 and 743-854. Spike-specific TCR breadth and depth rose significantly after two AZD1222 doses compared with day 0 and with MenACWY recipients.

V is reduced by 2 bases and J by 2 bases, leaving a spacing of 10 bases between them. Sequences MDHEN (CDR1) and SYDVKM (CDR2) are obtained from the germline V gene. Including the terminal cysteine and phenylalanine, the CDR3 comprises 14 residues. Only the CDR3 portion is preserved as DNA: 42 bases, with reading frame beginning at the first base. In the case of this clone: No cognate antigen has been identified for it. Per-nucleotide qualities are absent, and no much larger clonotype sits a single base away.

The chain joins TRBV28 to TRBJ2-7; the D region possibly corresponds to TRBD2 (5 bases align). The sample consisted of peripheral blood, taken on day 0 of AZD1222 vaccination. The clonotype was recovered from an adult in good health. The CDR3 region has the sequence CASSLRGKAYEQYF. At the DNA level, the sequence is TGTGCCAGCAGTTTACGGGGAAAGGCCTACGAGCAGTACTTC.